These 6 T cell receptor beta chains originate from one sample sequenced in a study of T cell repertoires in cytomegalovirus infection. MiXCR, applied by TCRdb to the reads, yields one record per CDR3 protein. The repertoire holds 55,000 to 85,000 distinct CDR3 sequences, with 3% to 4% as singletons. The material sequenced was PBMCs. These receptors originate from a human donor in good health (CMV status not recorded). Some clones in this sample may be carry-over from other donors' samples.

This clonotype showed up many times. The chain combines TRBV7-6 with TRBJ2-5; D is unresolved. There are 11 residues in the CDR3. Germline-derived CDR1 and CDR2 are SGHVS and FNYEAQ. The germline V and J ends were trimmed by 5 bases and 3 bases, with 4 bases remaining between them. CDR3 sequence: CASSKEETQYF. The CDR3, as DNA: TGTGCCAGCAGCAAAGAAGAGACCCAGTACTTC.

This clonotype was recorded at least ten times. The chain links TRBV10-1 to TRBJ2-3; D ambiguous. This CDR3 has 14 amino acids. Trimming shortened V by 4 bases and J by 2 bases, and 10 bases separated the two germline ends. Per the germline V gene, CDR1 is WNHNN and CDR2 is SYGVQD (reference sequence). The CDR3 is CASSVGPITDTQYF. CDR3 bases: TGCGCCAGCAGTGTCGGACCGATCACAGATACGCAGTATTTT.

This clonotype was seen many times. This chain links TRBV7-2 with TRBJ1-4; D might be TRBD1 (6 bases). V was pared by 5 bases and J by 3 bases, with 10 bases between. This CDR3 comprises 14 residues. The germline V gene encodes CDR1 SGHTA and CDR2 FQGNSA. CDR3 DNA: TGTGCCAGCAGCGAGGACAGAGCTAATGAAAAACTGTTTTTT. It codes for CASSEDRANEKLFF.

This clonotype has ten or more counts. The chain uses TRBV7-2 and TRBJ1-2; D is unresolved. CDR3 length: 13 amino acids. The V gene's germline CDR1 is SGHTA and CDR2 FQGNSA. Trimming stripped 5 bases from V and 3 bases from J, with 10 bases between. As DNA, the CDR3 is TGTGCCAGCAGCCCCCAACGGGACTATGGCTACACCTTC. This encodes CASSPQRDYGYTF.

This clonotype was found many times. CDR3 region: CASSLLRGQPGAREGYTF. CDR3 nucleotides: TGTGCCAGCAGCTTATTAAGGGGCCAGCCAGGGGCCCGGGAGGGCTACACCTTC. The chain recombines TRBV7-2 with TRBJ1-2; weak D call: TRBD1 (6 bases). The germline gives CDR1 SGHTA, CDR2 FQGNSA. The CDR3 has 18 residues. V lost 2 bases, J lost 8 bases, and 27 bases lay in between.

The sample holds many counts of this clonotype. The J gene is TRBJ2-1, the V gene TRBV10-3, with unresolved D. Germline CDR1 and CDR2: ENHRY and SYGVKD. Trimming took 10 bases from V and 3 from J, leaving 19 bases between them. The CDR3 runs to 15 residues. The CDR3 here is CATRPGEASYNEQFF. The CDR3 DNA reads as TGTGCCACCCGGCCCGGCGAGGCGAGCTACAATGAGCAGTTCTTC.